The 20 T cell receptor beta chains in this list originate from one sample, sequenced in a study of beta chain features in type 1 diabetes. Investigators reverse transcribed all isolated RNA, so they sequenced expressed TCRB transcripts. Repertoires were generated with immunoSEQ multiplex PCR, while TCRdb's copy carries only in-frame clones and drops some. The repertoire holds about 290,000 clones, with roughly 8% as singletons. The source material was central memory CD4+ T cells from blood. The receptors here all came from a woman aged 18-29 years in good health.

J is TRBJ1-2 and V is TRBV7-7, with D possibly TRBD1 on 6 matching bases. CDR1 and CDR2 from the germline V gene are SSHAT and FNYEAQ (reference sequence). CDR3 size: 13 residues. Trimming cost V 5 bases and J 4 bases, with 11 bases left between them. The CDR3 DNA follows: TGTGCCAGCAGCCCAATAGGGGGCTATGGCTACACCTTC. This encodes CASSPIGGYGYTF.

The chain employs TRBV9 and TRBJ1-1; possibly TRBD1 for D (5 bases). Germline assignment: CDR1 SGDLS and CDR2 YYNGEE. This CDR3 region has 16 residues. Trimming stripped 2 bases from V and 5 bases from J, with 19 bases between. The CDR3 sequence is CASSVDAGTVETEAFF. Here the CDR3 DNA reads TGTGCCAGCAGCGTTGACGCCGGGACCGTAGAAACTGAAGCTTTCTTT.

V is TRBV25-1 and J is TRBJ2-2; 7 bases align to TRBD2. The CDR3 contains 17 residues. The V gene's germline CDR1 is MGHDK and CDR2 SYGVNS. V lost 3 bases and J lost 5; bases outside the gene matches: 12. In DNA, the CDR3 is TGTGCCAGCAGTGATCCTCGCGGGGGAGGGCAAACCGGGGAGCTGTTTTTT. Its protein product is CASSDPRGGGQTGELFF. Combining the CDR3 with reference TRBV25-1 and TRBJ2-2 gives the whole variable domain EADIYQTPRYLVIGTGKKITLECSQTMGHDKMYWYQQDPGMELHLIHYSYGVNSTEKGDLSSESTVSRIRTEHFPLTLESARPSHTSQYLCASSDPRGGGQTGELFFGEGSRLTVL.

This clone was recorded a few times. The genes are TRBV6-6 and TRBJ2-3, with D perhaps assigned TRBD1 or TRBD2 (5 bases each). The V gene lost 2 bases and the J gene lost 5 bases, with 14 bases spanning the gap. Germline V CDR1 and CDR2: MNHNY, SVGAGI (reference sequence). This CDR3 has 15 residues. The CDR3 region has the DNA TGTGCCAGCAGTTACGGTGGGACCTGGGGAGATACGCAGTATTTT. Its translation is CASSYGGTWGDTQYF.

This clone was picked up a small number of times. This clone may be a read error of a much larger clone one base away. The chain couples TRBV5-5 to TRBJ1-4; 7 bases fit TRBD1. Germline V gene data show CDR1 as SGHKS and CDR2 as YYEKEE (reference sequence). This CDR3 spans 17 amino acids. The CDR3 here is CASSQDPRGSTNEKLFF. In DNA, the CDR3 is TGCGCCAGCAGCCAAGACCCCAGGGGGTCAACTAATGAAAAACTGTTTTTT.

This clone was seen more than once but under ten times. This chain uses TRBV25-1 with TRBJ2-3; D gene ambiguous. V shed 5 bases and J shed 10 bases, with 10 bases lying between them. The CDR3 has 11 amino acids. Germline loops: CDR1 MGHDK, CDR2 SYGVNS. The CDR3 loop is CASSFSHSQYF. Written as DNA, the CDR3 is TGTGCCAGCAGTTTTAGTCACTCGCAGTATTTT.

This clone was counted many times. The chain couples TRBV25-1 to TRBJ1-6, with a possible D match to TRBD1 (6 bases). This CDR3 region has 13 residues. Trimming left V 3 bases short and J 11 bases short, with 11 bases between. CDR1 is MGHDK, CDR2 SYGVNS, per germline. The CDR3 DNA is TGTGCCAGCAGTGATTCAGGGGTGGCACCCCTCCACTTT. Translated, it gives CASSDSGVAPLHF.

The chain links TRBV5-4 to TRBJ2-6, with D perhaps TRBD1 (5 bases). Per germline, CDR1 SGHNT and CDR2 YYREEE (reference sequence). The CDR3 covers 17 residues. Trimming stripped 6 bases from V and 0 bases from J, with 16 bases between. The CDR3 bases are TGTGCCAGCACCCCTTTGGGGCGGCCCTCTGGGGCCAACGTCCTGACTTTC. Its translation is CASTPLGRPSGANVLTF.

The rearrangement joins TRBV5-6 to TRBJ1-1, with a weak D call TRBD1 (5 bases). V dropped 0 bases and J dropped 0 bases, with 9 bases sitting between them. Germline lookup yields CDR1 SGHDT and CDR2 YYEEEE. The CDR3 is 15 residues long. CDR3 residues: CASSLAQGLNTEAFF. The CDR3 nucleotides read TGTGCCAGCAGCTTGGCCCAGGGATTGAACACTGAAGCTTTCTTT.

This clone was counted between two and nine times. This chain connects TRBV5-1 to TRBJ1-2; weak D call: TRBD1 (5 bases). Trimming removed 4 bases at V and 2 bases at J, with 12 bases between. The CDR3 has 14 amino acids. Germline CDR1 and CDR2: SGHRS and YFSETQ. The CDR3 loop reads CASSAGQGNYGYTF. DNA of the CDR3: TGCGCCAGCAGCGCCGGGCAGGGAAACTATGGCTACACCTTC. Combining the CDR3 with reference TRBV5-1 and TRBJ1-2 gives the whole variable domain KAGVTQTPRYLIKTRGQQVTLSCSPISGHRSVSWYQQTPGQGLQFLFEYFSETQRNKGNFPGRFSGRQFSNSRSEMNVSTLELGDSALYLCASSAGQGNYGYTFGSGTRLTVV.

This clone was counted only a few times. V and J are TRBV19 and TRBJ1-1, with D possibly TRBD1 on 5 matching bases. Germline V lookup: CDR1 LNHDA, CDR2 SQIVND (reference sequence). The CDR3 runs to 15 residues. V was shortened by 5 bases and J by 0 bases, with 13 bases between the two germline ends. CDR3 protein: CASSSFSTVNTEAFF. For the CDR3, the DNA is TGTGCCAGTAGTTCTTTTTCGACAGTGAACACTGAAGCTTTCTTT.

J is TRBJ2-2 and V is TRBV11-2, with D maybe TRBD1 (6 bases). The CDR3 contains 16 residues. Trimming shortened V by 0 bases and J by 6 bases, and 14 bases separated the two germline ends. CDR1 and CDR2 (germline): SGHAT, FQNNGV. The CDR3 DNA reads TGTGCCAGCAGCTTAGAGTGGGCAGGGGTACCCGGGGAGCTGTTTTTT. This gives the protein CASSLEWAGVPGELFF.

This clone has only a few counts. The chain combines TRBV1 with TRBJ1-1. TRBV1 corresponds to a pseudogene. This CDR3 is built from 11 residues. In DNA form, the CDR3 reads TGCACCAGCAGCCAAACGGCTGAAGCTTTCTTT. This sequence encodes CTSSQTAEAFF.

In this sample, this clone turned up a few times. The V call is TRBV7-9, the J call TRBJ2-1; TRBD2 aligns across 11 bases. Trimming cost V 5 bases and J 7 bases; bases outside gene matches: 4. The germline V gene encodes CDR1 SEHNR and CDR2 FQNEAQ (reference sequence). CDR3 size: 14 residues. The CDR3 spells CASSDSGGANEQFF. In nucleotides, the CDR3 is TGTGCCAGCAGCGATAGCGGGGGGGCGAATGAGCAGTTCTTC.

This clone was seen a handful of times. The rearrangement links TRBV15 to TRBJ2-7; 8 bases fit TRBD2. The CDR3 covers 13 residues. From germline, CDR1 is LNHNV and CDR2 YYDKDF (reference sequence). The V segment lost 2 bases and the J segment 6 bases; nucleotides outside the gene matches: 3. The CDR3 spells CATSRPGGFEQYV. CDR3 DNA sequence: TGTGCCACCAGCAGACCGGGGGGGTTCGAGCAGTACGTC.

Only a few counts were recorded for this clone. The chain carries TRBV5-4 and TRBJ1-2; TRBD1 matches at 8 bases. V dropped 2 bases and J dropped 8; count of bases not matched to a gene: 11. CDR3 length: 15 amino acids. Germline V gene lookup returns CDR1 SGHNT and CDR2 YYREEE (reference sequence). The CDR3: CASSLDLAGGNGYTF. The CDR3 bases are TGTGCCAGCAGCTTAGATCTTGCAGGGGGCAACGGCTACACCTTC.

The table lists this clone with a few counts. The V and J genes are TRBV2 and TRBJ2-1; 8 nucleotides align to TRBD2. Losses at the gene ends were 5 bases for V and 6 bases for J; bases not matched to a gene: 6. Per germline, CDR1 SNHLY and CDR2 FYNNEI. CDR3 length: 14 amino acids. CDR3 residues: CASSREGPGNEQFF. The CDR3, as DNA: TGTGCCAGCAGTCGGGAGGGCCCAGGCAATGAGCAGTTCTTC.

This clone was seen more than once but under ten times. The chain links TRBV9 to TRBJ2-7, with TRBD2 matching over 10 bases. V shed 1 base, J shed 5 bases, and the junction held 6 bases outside the gene matches. The CDR3 spans 15 residues. Germline V gene lookup returns CDR1 SGDLS and CDR2 YYNGEE. DNA of the CDR3: TGTGCCAGCAGCGTATCTAGCGGGAGCGTAGACGAGCAGTACTTC. It specifies CASSVSSGSVDEQYF.

In DNA, the CDR3 is TGTGCCAGCAGTTTAAGTGATAACACAGATACGCAGTATTTT. Protein: CASSLSDNTDTQYF. The chain uses TRBV28 and TRBJ2-3; no definite D call. CDR1 is MDHEN and CDR2 is SYDVKM in the germline V gene. This CDR3 region has 14 residues. With 2 bases removed from V and 2 bases from J, the gap between germline ends came to 8 bases.

This clone was seen only a few times. The chain couples TRBV7-3 to TRBJ1-1; 7 nucleotides align to TRBD1. CDR3 length: 14 residues. The germline V gene has CDR1 SGHTA and CDR2 FQGTGA. After removal of 5 bases from V and 6 bases from J, the junction contained 9 bases not matched to a gene. CDR3 bases: TGTGCCAGCAGCCACGACAGGGACTATCCTGAAGCTTTCTTT. It codes for CASSHDRDYPEAFF.